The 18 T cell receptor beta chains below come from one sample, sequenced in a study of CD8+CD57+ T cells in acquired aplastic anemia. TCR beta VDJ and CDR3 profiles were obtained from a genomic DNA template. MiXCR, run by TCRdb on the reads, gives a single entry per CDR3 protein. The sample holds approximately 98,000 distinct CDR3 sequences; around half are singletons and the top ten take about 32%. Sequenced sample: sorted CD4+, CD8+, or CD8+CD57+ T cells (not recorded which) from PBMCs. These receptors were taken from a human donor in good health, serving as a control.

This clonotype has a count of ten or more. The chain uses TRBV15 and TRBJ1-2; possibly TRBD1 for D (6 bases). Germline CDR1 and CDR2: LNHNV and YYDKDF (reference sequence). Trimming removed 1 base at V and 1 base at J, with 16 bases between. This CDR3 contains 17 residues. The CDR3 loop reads CATSRAPEGGFNYGYTF. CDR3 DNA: TGTGCCACCAGCAGAGCCCCGGAAGGGGGGTTTAACTATGGCTACACCTTC.

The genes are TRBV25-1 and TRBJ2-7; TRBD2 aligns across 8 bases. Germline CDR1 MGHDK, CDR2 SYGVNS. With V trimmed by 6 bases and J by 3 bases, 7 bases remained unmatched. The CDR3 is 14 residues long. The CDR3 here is CASSSGGALYEQYF. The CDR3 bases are TGTGCCAGCAGCTCCGGGGGGGCCCTCTACGAGCAGTACTTC.

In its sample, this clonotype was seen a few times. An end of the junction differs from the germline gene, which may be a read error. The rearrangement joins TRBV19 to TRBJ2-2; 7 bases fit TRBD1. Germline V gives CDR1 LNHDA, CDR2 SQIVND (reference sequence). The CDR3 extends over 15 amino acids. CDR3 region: CASSQDRVETGELFF. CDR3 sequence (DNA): TGCGCCAGCAGCCAAGACAGGGTGGAAACCGGGGAGCTGTTTTTT. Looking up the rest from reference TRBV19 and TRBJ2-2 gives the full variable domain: DGGITQSPKYLFRKEGQNVTLSCEQNLNHDAMYWYRQDPGQGLRLIYYSQIVNDFQKGDIAEGYSVSREKKESFPLTVTSAQKNPTAFYLCASSQDRVETGELFFGEGSRLTVL.

Here the CDR3 DNA reads TGCAGCGTAGGGGGCCGGACTGAAGCTTTCTTT. It is translated as CSVGGRTEAFF. The gene calls are TRBV29-1 and TRBJ1-1; 7 bases are shared with TRBD1. This CDR3 is 11 amino acids long. Trimming removed 6 bases from V and 5 bases from J; junction bases left unmatched: 3. Germline V gene data show CDR1 as SQVTM and CDR2 as ANQGSEA.

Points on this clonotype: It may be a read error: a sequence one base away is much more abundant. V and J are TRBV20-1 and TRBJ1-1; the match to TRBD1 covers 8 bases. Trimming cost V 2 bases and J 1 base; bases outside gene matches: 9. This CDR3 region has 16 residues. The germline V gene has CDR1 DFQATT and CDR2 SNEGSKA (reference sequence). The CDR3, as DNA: TGCAGTGCTAGAAGAACCCGGACAGGGTCGAACACTGAAGCTTTCTTT. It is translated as CSARRTRTGSNTEAFF.

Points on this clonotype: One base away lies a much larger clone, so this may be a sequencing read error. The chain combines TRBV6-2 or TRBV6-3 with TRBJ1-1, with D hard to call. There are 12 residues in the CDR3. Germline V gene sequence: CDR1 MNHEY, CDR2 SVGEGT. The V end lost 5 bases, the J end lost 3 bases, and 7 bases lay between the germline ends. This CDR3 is CASSPLDTEAFF. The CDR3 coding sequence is TGTGCCAGCAGTCCGTTGGACACTGAAGCTTTCTTT.

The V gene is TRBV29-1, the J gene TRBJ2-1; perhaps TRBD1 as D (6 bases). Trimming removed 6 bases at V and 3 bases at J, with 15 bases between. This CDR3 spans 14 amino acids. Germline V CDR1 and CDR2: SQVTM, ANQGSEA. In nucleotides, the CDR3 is TGCAGCGTGGGTAGGCAGGGGCTCTACAATGAGCAGTTCTTC. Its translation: CSVGRQGLYNEQFF.

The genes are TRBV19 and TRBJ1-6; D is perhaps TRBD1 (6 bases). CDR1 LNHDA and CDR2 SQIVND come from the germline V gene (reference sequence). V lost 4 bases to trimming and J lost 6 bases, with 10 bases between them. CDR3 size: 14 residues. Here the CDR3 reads CASSRGQTNSPLHF. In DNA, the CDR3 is TGTGCCAGTAGTAGAGGACAGACTAATTCACCCCTCCACTTT.

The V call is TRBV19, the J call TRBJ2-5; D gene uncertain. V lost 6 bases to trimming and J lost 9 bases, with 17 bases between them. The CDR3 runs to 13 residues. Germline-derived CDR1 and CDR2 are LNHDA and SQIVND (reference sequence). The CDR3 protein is CASRDPFGWAQYF. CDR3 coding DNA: TGTGCCAGTAGGGACCCCTTCGGTTGGGCCCAGTACTTC.

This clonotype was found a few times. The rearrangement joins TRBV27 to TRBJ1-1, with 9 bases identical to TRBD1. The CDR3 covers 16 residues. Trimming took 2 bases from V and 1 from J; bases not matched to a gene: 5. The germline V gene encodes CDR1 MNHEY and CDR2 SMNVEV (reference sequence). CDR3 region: CASSLRTGDKNTEAFF. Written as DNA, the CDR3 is TGTGCCAGCAGTTTAAGGACAGGGGACAAGAACACTGAAGCTTTCTTT.

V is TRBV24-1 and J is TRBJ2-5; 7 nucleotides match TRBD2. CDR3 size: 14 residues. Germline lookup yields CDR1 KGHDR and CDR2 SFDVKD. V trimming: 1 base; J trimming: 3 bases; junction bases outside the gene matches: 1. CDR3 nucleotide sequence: TGTGCCACCAGTGATTTAGGGAGGGAAGAGACCCAGTACTTC. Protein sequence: CATSDLGREETQYF.

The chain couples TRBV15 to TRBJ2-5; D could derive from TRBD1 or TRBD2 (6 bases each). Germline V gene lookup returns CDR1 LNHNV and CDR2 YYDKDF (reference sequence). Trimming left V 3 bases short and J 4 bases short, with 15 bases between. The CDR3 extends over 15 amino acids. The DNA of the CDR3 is TGTGCCACCAGCAGCCAAAGACTAGGGGGAGAGACCCAGTACTTC. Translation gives CATSSQRLGGETQYF.

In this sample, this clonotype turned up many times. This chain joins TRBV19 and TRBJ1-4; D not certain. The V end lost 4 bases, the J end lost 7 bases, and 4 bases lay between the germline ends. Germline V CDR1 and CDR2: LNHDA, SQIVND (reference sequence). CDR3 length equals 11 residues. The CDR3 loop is CASSKGEKLFF. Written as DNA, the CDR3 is TGTGCCAGTAGTAAAGGTGAAAAACTGTTTTTT. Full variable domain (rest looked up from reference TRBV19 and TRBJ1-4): DGGITQSPKYLFRKEGQNVTLSCEQNLNHDAMYWYRQDPGQGLRLIYYSQIVNDFQKGDIAEGYSVSREKKESFPLTVTSAQKNPTAFYLCASSKGEKLFFGSGTQLSVL.

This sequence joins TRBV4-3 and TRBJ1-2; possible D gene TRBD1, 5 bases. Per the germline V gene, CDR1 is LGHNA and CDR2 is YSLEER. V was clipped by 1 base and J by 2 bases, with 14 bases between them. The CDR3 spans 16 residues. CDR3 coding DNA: TGCGCCAGCAGCCAAGCGGCAGGGAAGGCCAACTATGGCTACACCTTC. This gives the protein CASSQAAGKANYGYTF.

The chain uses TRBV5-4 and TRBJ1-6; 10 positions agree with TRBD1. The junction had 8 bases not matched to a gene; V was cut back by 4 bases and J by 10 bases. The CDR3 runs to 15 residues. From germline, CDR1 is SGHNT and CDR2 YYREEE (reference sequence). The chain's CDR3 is CASSPGDRGKSPLHF. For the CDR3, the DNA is TGTGCCAGCAGCCCGGGGGACAGGGGAAAATCACCCCTCCACTTT.

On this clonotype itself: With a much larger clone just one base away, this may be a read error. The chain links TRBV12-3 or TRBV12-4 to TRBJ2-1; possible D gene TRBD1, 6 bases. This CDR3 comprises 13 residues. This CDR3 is CAGSGTPYNEQFF. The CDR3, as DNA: TGTGCCGGCAGTGGGACACCTTACAATGAGCAGTTCTTC.

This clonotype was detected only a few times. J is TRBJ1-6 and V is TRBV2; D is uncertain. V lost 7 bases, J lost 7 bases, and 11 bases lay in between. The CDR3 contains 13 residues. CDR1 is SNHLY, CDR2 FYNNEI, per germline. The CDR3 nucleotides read TGTGCCAGCAAACCCACGGCCAATTCACCCCTCCACTTT. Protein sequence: CASKPTANSPLHF.

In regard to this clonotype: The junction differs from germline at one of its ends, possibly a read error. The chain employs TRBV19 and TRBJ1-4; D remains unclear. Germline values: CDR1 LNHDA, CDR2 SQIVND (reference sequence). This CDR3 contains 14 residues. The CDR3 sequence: CASSVAGPFQKLSF. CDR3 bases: TGTGCCAGTAGTGTAGCCGGGCCGTTCCAAAAACTGTCTTTT.